Reported below is one TCR beta chain. Its antigen is currently unknown. The data are from a study of shared clonotypes between healthy human individuals. Background on the study: There were three CD4 naive, three CD4 memory, two CD8 naive and one CD8 memory plates per donor. Study findings and constraints: Large sequencing depth failed to make sorted-subset sequencing complete, rarefaction showed. Sampling was confined to blood; repertoires within tissues likely differ.

It was across several immunoSEQ plates that each subset's genomic DNA was evenly split. Generated by immunoSEQ multiplex PCR, the TCRdb table keeps only in-frame clones and is missing some. There are roughly 770,000 clones in the sample; about 96% occur only once, and around 0.21% lies in the top ten. CD45RO negativity and positive selection for CCR7 defined naive CD8 cells, a population that excluded terminally differentiated effector memory CD45RA+ cells. In germline, CDR1 is SGHAT, CDR2 FQNNGV. The CDR3 runs to 14 residues. V shed 7 bases and J shed 3 bases, with 15 bases lying between them. Sequenced input: naive CD8+ T cells sorted from blood. The receptor's source is a man aged 25 to 40 in good health. The gene calls are TRBV11-2 and TRBJ2-5; D perhaps matches TRBD2 (6 bases). The CDR3 loop reads CASTPWTGEETQYF. In DNA, the CDR3 is TGTGCCAGCACCCCATGGACGGGGGAAGAGACCCAGTACTTC.